The 30 T cell receptor beta chains below all came from one sample that was sequenced in a study of T-cell memory formation after mild COVID-19. TCRdb analysed the 5' RACE reads with MiXCR anew, one entry per CDR3 protein. The sample shows about 240,000 distinct CDR3 sequences, more than 8% of them seen only once. Sequencing used PBMCs or a T cell subset sorted from them (not recorded which). The receptors were sampled from a man aged 18-30 years who had mild COVID-19 (a few samples of this study predate the infection). Cell type and time point are not known.

This chain uses TRBV5-1 with TRBJ2-4; no reliable D call. CDR1 SGHRS and CDR2 YFSETQ come from the germline V gene. V lost 6 bases and J 1 base, leaving 14 bases between the germline ends. The CDR3 sequence is 15 residues long. Written as DNA, the CDR3 is TGCGCCAGCACGACGGAATGGTCGGCCAAAAACATTCAGTACTTC. It yields the protein CASTTEWSAKNIQYF.

The chain couples TRBV2 to TRBJ2-4, with D maybe TRBD1 (5 bases). V was cut by 2 bases and J by 6 bases, with 5 bases left in between. CDR3 length: 12 amino acids. Germline loops: CDR1 SNHLY, CDR2 FYNNEI. This CDR3 reads CASSEQGNIQYF. In DNA form, the CDR3 reads TGTGCCAGCAGTGAACAGGGAAACATTCAGTACTTC.

In its sample, this clonotype was seen a few times. The rearrangement uses TRBV7-9 and TRBJ2-5, with D perhaps TRBD2 (6 bases). This CDR3 region has 12 residues. V was pared by 5 bases and J by 3 bases, with 7 bases between. CDR1 is SEHNR and CDR2 is FQNEAQ in the germline V gene (reference sequence). DNA for the CDR3: TGTGCCAGCAGCCGGACTAAAGAGACCCAGTACTTC. Translating it yields CASSRTKETQYF. The full variable domain, in which reference TRBV7-9 and TRBJ2-5 provide the parts outside the CDR3, is DTGVSQNPRHKITKRGQNVTFRCDPISEHNRLYWYRQTLGQGPEFLTYFQNEAQLEKSRLLSDRFSAERPKGSFSTLEIQRTEQGDSAMYLCASSRTKETQYFGPGTRLLVL.

The rearrangement links TRBV7-2 to TRBJ2-5, with a weak D call TRBD1 (5 bases). CDR1 and CDR2 (germline): SGHTA, FQGNSA. V was clipped by 1 base and J by 6 bases, with 12 bases between them. The CDR3 is made up of 14 amino acids. The CDR3 spells CASSLEAGRKTQYF. The CDR3 nucleotides read TGTGCCAGCAGCTTAGAGGCAGGGCGAAAGACCCAGTACTTC.

The genes are TRBV29-1 and TRBJ1-2; D may be TRBD1 (6 bases). The CDR3 runs to 12 residues. Germline V gives CDR1 SQVTM, CDR2 ANQGSEA. Trimming took 7 bases from V and 4 from J, leaving 13 bases between them. The CDR3 loop reads CSAGQFGYGYTF. CDR3 coding DNA: TGCAGCGCTGGACAGTTTGGCTATGGCTACACCTTC.

This clonotype was recorded a few times. The chain has TRBV29-1 and TRBJ2-5; D unresolved. Germline CDR1 SQVTM, CDR2 ANQGSEA. The CDR3 covers 13 residues. CDR3 region: CAVAGSKKETQYF. The DNA of the CDR3 is TGCGCGGTCGCCGGCAGCAAAAAAGAGACCCAGTACTTC.

The table lists this clonotype with a count of one. The J gene is TRBJ1-2, the V gene TRBV14; D possibly corresponds to TRBD1 (6 bases). With 1 base removed from V and 3 bases from J, the gap between germline ends came to 9 bases. CDR1 and CDR2 from the germline V gene are SGHDN and FVKESK. The CDR3 runs to 14 residues. The DNA of the CDR3 is TGTGCCAGCAGCCAAGTGGACAGATACTATGGCTACACCTTC. Translated, it gives CASSQVDRYYGYTF.

This chain uses TRBV7-2 with TRBJ2-4; either TRBD1 or TRBD2 may fit D (6 bases each). CDR3 length equals 15 residues. Germline V gene lookup returns CDR1 SGHTA and CDR2 FQGNSA. V shed 4 bases and J shed 8 bases, with 18 bases lying between them. CDR3 in DNA: TGTGCCAGCAGCTATGGTGGGGGGCCGGGGGACATTCAGTACTTC. Protein: CASSYGGGPGDIQYF. The variable domain in full, with the rest retrieved from reference TRBV7-2 and TRBJ2-4, is GAGVSQSPSNKVTEKGKDVELRCDPISGHTALYWYRQSLGQGLEFLIYFQGNSAPDKSGLPSDRFSAERTGGSVSTLTIQRTQQEDSAVYLCASSYGGGPGDIQYFGAGTRLSVL.

The chain couples TRBV7-2 to TRBJ2-5; 14 nucleotides agree with TRBD2. CDR3 size: 17 residues. Germline values: CDR1 SGHTA, CDR2 FQGNSA. J lost 4 bases, V lost 3 bases, and 7 bases had no gene match. The CDR3: CASSLGTSGRGPETQYF. The CDR3 region has the DNA TGTGCCAGCAGCTTGGGGACTAGCGGGAGAGGTCCAGAGACCCAGTACTTC.

In this sample, this clonotype turned up a few times. This sequence joins TRBV2 and TRBJ2-2, with 7 positions matching TRBD1. The CDR3 is 15 residues long. Losses at the gene ends were 6 bases for V and 7 bases for J; bases not matched to a gene: 11. The V gene's germline CDR1 is SNHLY and CDR2 FYNNEI. The CDR3 region is CASRPETGINGELFF. The CDR3 DNA sequence: TGTGCCAGCAGACCTGAGACAGGGATAAACGGGGAGCTGTTTTTT.

This clonotype was observed at least ten times. The CDR3 sequence is CSARTSGGTDTQYF. In DNA, the CDR3 is TGCAGTGCTAGGACTAGCGGGGGAACAGATACGCAGTATTTT. The V call is TRBV20-1, the J call TRBJ2-3; 12 nucleotides agree with TRBD2. The germline V gene has CDR1 DFQATT and CDR2 SNEGSKA (reference sequence). The trim removed 3 bases at V and 3 bases at J, leaving 1 base unmatched. This CDR3 contains 14 residues.

In regard to this clonotype: A much larger clone is a single base away; this may be a read error. The V gene is TRBV11-2, the J gene TRBJ2-3; a weak D match, TRBD2 (8 bases). Germline assignment: CDR1 SGHAT and CDR2 FQNNGV. This CDR3 has 18 amino acids. The CDR3 DNA follows: TGTGCCAGCAGCTTGGGCATATCGGGACTAGGGGGCGCAGATATGCAGTATTTT. Its translation: CASSLGISGLGGADMQYF.

This clonotype has just a few counts. V and J are TRBV7-2 and TRBJ2-1; TRBD2 agrees at 8 bases. Germline V CDR1 and CDR2: SGHTA, FQGNSA. This CDR3 comprises 14 residues. V trimming: 5 bases; J trimming: 3 bases; junction bases outside the gene matches: 3. The CDR3 DNA reads TGTGCCAGCAGCCCGGGGGGGGACTACAATGAGCAGTTCTTC. Its protein is CASSPGGDYNEQFF.

This clonotype was picked up a small number of times. The chain joins TRBV19 to TRBJ2-2; D is possibly TRBD2 (6 bases). V lost 7 bases to trimming and J lost 6 bases, with 12 bases between them. This CDR3 is built from 13 residues. The germline gives CDR1 LNHDA, CDR2 SQIVND (reference sequence). CDR3 sequence: CASMEGGAGELFF. The CDR3 coding sequence is TGTGCCAGTATGGAGGGCGGAGCCGGGGAGCTGTTTTTT.

Only a few counts were recorded for this clonotype. The chain couples TRBV5-1 to TRBJ2-5, with 9 positions matching TRBD2. The CDR3 is 16 residues long. V lost 4 bases and J lost 2; bases outside the gene matches: 9. Germline CDR1 is SGHRS and CDR2 is YFSETQ. This chain's CDR3 is CASSITVSGGQETQYF. CDR3 sequence (DNA): TGCGCCAGCAGCATAACGGTTAGCGGGGGACAAGAGACCCAGTACTTC.

This clonotype appeared many times. The J gene is TRBJ2-1, the V gene TRBV24-1; D ambiguous. This CDR3 spans 14 amino acids. The V end was cut by 0 bases, the J end by 13 bases, with 15 bases between. The germline gives CDR1 KGHDR, CDR2 SFDVKD. The CDR3 loop is CATSDLQLGETQFF. For the CDR3, the DNA is TGTGCCACCAGTGATTTGCAGCTGGGTGAGACCCAGTTCTTC.

This clonotype was found a few times. The chain carries TRBV5-6 and TRBJ2-7, with 7 bases matching TRBD1. Trimming took 4 bases from V and 0 from J; bases not matched to a gene: 7. CDR1 and CDR2 (germline): SGHDT, YYEEEE. The length of the CDR3 is 15 residues. Here the CDR3 DNA reads TGTGCCAGCAGCGAGGGGACAGTCCTCTCCTACGAGCAGTACGTC. Protein product: CASSEGTVLSYEQYV.

This chain joins TRBV19 and TRBJ2-7, with 9 bases fitting TRBD1. CDR3 length: 13 amino acids. V lost 7 bases to trimming and J lost 3 bases; unmatched junction nucleotides: 4. Germline V gene lookup returns CDR1 LNHDA and CDR2 SQIVND (reference sequence). CDR3 DNA: TGTGCCAGTACCCGGACAGGGGACTACGAGCAGTACTTC. Translated, it gives CASTRTGDYEQYF.

This clonotype was recorded at least ten times. The chain links TRBV27 to TRBJ2-7; D is unresolved. This CDR3 is built from 12 residues. Germline CDR1 is MNHEY and CDR2 is SMNVEV (reference sequence). Trimming stripped 4 bases from V and 1 base from J, with 5 bases between. Here the CDR3 DNA reads TGTGCCAGCAGTTCCGCGTCCTACGAGCAGTACTTC. Protein product: CASSSASYEQYF.

The chain carries TRBV7-9 and TRBJ2-1; D gene uncertain. With 8 bases removed from V and 0 bases from J, the gap between germline ends came to 17 bases. The CDR3 runs to 16 residues. Germline V lookup: CDR1 SEHNR, CDR2 FQNEAQ (reference sequence). The CDR3 DNA is TGTGCCAGCCTCCCACCGGGTCTTCTCTCCTACAATGAGCAGTTCTTC. This sequence encodes CASLPPGLLSYNEQFF.

This clonotype was counted once. The gene calls are TRBV10-3 and TRBJ1-3; D remains ambiguous. Germline assignment: CDR1 ENHRY and CDR2 SYGVKD. The CDR3 loop spans 14 amino acids. The V end lost 8 bases, the J end lost 0 bases, and 11 bases lay between the germline ends. In DNA form, the CDR3 reads TGTGCCATCGAGACGGAAACCTCTGGAAACACCATATATTTT. As protein: CAIETETSGNTIYF.

This clonotype has only a few counts. V usage is TRBV12-3 or TRBV12-4 and J usage is TRBJ2-7; TRBD2 aligns across 7 bases. The CDR3 has 14 residues. With 2 bases clipped from V and 7 bases from J, the junction kept 8 bases outside the gene matches. The CDR3: CASSLRSASGEQYF. Here the CDR3 DNA reads TGTGCCAGCAGTTTAAGGTCGGCTAGCGGTGAGCAGTACTTC.

J is TRBJ2-1 and V is TRBV5-1, with 13 bases matching TRBD2. The CDR3 totals 15 residues. Germline loops: CDR1 SGHRS, CDR2 YFSETQ. V gave up 7 bases and J gave up 2 bases; unmatched junction bases: 3. The CDR3 here is CASVLAGGPYNEQFF. The CDR3 bases are TGCGCCAGCGTACTAGCGGGGGGGCCCTACAATGAGCAGTTCTTC.

The chain is built from TRBV10-3 and TRBJ2-1; perhaps TRBD1 as D (6 bases). This CDR3 has 14 residues. V was shortened by 5 bases and J by 3 bases, with 11 bases between the two germline ends. Germline CDR1 ENHRY, CDR2 SYGVKD. The CDR3 coding sequence is TGTGCCATCAGTACAGGGAACCACTACAATGAGCAGTTCTTC. Protein: CAISTGNHYNEQFF.

The genes are TRBV6-2 or TRBV6-3 and TRBJ2-7; possible D gene TRBD1, 6 bases. Germline V gene lookup returns CDR1 MNHEY and CDR2 SVGEGT. This CDR3 comprises 12 residues. V was cut by 7 bases and J by 3 bases, with 10 bases left in between. The CDR3 nucleotides read TGTGCCAGCATGGCAGGGGACTACGAGCAGTACGTC. Its protein product is CASMAGDYEQYV.

This clonotype showed up many times. The chain is built from TRBV20-1 and TRBJ2-1; D is perhaps TRBD2 (6 bases). The V end lost 0 bases, the J end lost 2 bases, and 11 bases lay between the germline ends. The CDR3 is 15 residues long. Germline V CDR1 and CDR2: DFQATT, SNEGSKA (reference sequence). The CDR3 DNA reads TGCAGTGCTAGAGATTTGGCGGGGCCCTACAATGAGCAGTTCTTC. This codes for CSARDLAGPYNEQFF.

This clonotype was seen at least ten times. The chain couples TRBV5-1 to TRBJ1-6, with 7 nucleotides matching TRBD1. This CDR3 has 16 residues. The V segment lost 3 bases and the J segment 7 bases; nucleotides outside the gene matches: 10. The germline V gene encodes CDR1 SGHRS and CDR2 YFSETQ. This CDR3 reads CASSSQGDIRNSPLHF. CDR3 in DNA: TGCGCCAGCAGCTCGCAGGGGGACATAAGAAATTCACCCCTCCACTTT.

This clonotype has a handful of counts. The J gene is TRBJ2-3, the V gene TRBV6-5, with D possibly matching TRBD1 (6 bases). The V end lost 0 bases, the J end lost 6 bases, and 13 bases lay between the germline ends. Germline values: CDR1 MNHEY, CDR2 SVGAGI. This CDR3 is built from 15 residues. The DNA for the CDR3 is TGTGCCAGCAGTTACTCGGCAGGGGCATCGGATACGCAGTATTTT. Its protein is CASSYSAGASDTQYF.

CDR3 region: CASSLMVPSSTDTQYF. The DNA for the CDR3 is TGTGCCAGCAGCTTAATGGTCCCTAGCAGTACAGATACGCAGTATTTT. The gene calls are TRBV7-3 and TRBJ2-3; D is possibly TRBD2 (5 bases). Germline assignment: CDR1 SGHTA and CDR2 FQGTGA. Trimming shortened V by 1 base and J by 3 bases, and 14 bases separated the two germline ends. The CDR3 spans 16 residues.

The chain joins TRBV25-1 to TRBJ2-3; TRBD1 aligns across 10 bases. The V and J ends lost 4 bases and 4 bases, in that order; junction bases with no gene match: 17. CDR1 and CDR2 from the germline V gene are MGHDK and SYGVNS. The CDR3 is made up of 19 amino acids. In DNA, the CDR3 is TGTGCCAGCAGTGCCCTGTGGGATTGGACAGGGGGTAGGGCAGATACGCAGTATTTT. This sequence encodes CASSALWDWTGGRADTQYF.